This TCR beta chain was found in a study of patients and donors after allogeneic stem cell transplantation. This CDR3 contains 15 residues. The V gene end was trimmed by 4 bases and the J gene end by 0 bases; junction bases not matched to a gene: 5. Germline V gives CDR1 SGHVS, CDR2 FNYEAQ. TCRdb passed the RT-PCR reads through MiXCR, listing each CDR3 protein once. In the table there are 150,000 to 250,000 distinct CDR3 sequences, around two fifths of which are singletons. There are a few counts of this clonotype. The TCR comes from a human donor who was either an allogeneic HSCT recipient or a stem cell or donor lymphocyte infusion donor (not recorded which). It is not recorded whose cells these are; they may come from a transplant donor. The J gene is TRBJ2-7, the V gene TRBV7-6; 8 nucleotides agree with TRBD2. Sequencing was done on a sample of blood, either unsorted or a sorted T cell fraction (not recorded which). CDR3 protein: CASSSLAVSSYEQYF. DNA for the CDR3: TGTGCCAGCAGCTCACTAGCGGTTAGCTCCTACGAGCAGTACTTC. The whole variable domain, remainder taken from reference TRBV7-6 and TRBJ2-7, is GAGVSQSPRYKVTKRGQDVALRCDPISGHVSLYWYRQALGQGPEFLTYFNYEAQQDKSGLPNDRFSAERPEGSISTLTIQRTEQRDSAMYRCASSSLAVSSYEQYFGPGTRLTVT.